One and the same sample provided the 24 T cell receptor beta chains below, sequenced in a study of molecular identifiers for immune sequencing clone quantification. TCRdb fed the PCR reads into MiXCR, producing one record per CDR3 protein. The data hold some 89,000 distinct CDR3 sequences, with 24% observed a single time. Sequencing used naive CD8+ T cells from blood, with Jurkat cell RNA spiked in. Subset here: FACS-sorted CD8+CD4-CCR7+CD45RA+ naive T cells. These receptors originate from a human donor in good health. Some libraries in this study had Jurkat cell RNA spiked in.

A note on this clonotype: Its ends do not fully match the called genes, so a read error is possible. The rearrangement joins TRBV27 to TRBJ2-7, with 10 bases aligning to TRBD1. The CDR3 loop spans 14 amino acids. CDR1 and CDR2 from the germline V gene are MNHEY and SMNVEV (reference sequence). The CDR3 bases are TGTACCAGCAGTTTCGGGACAGGGGTCTACGAGCAGTACTTC. This sequence encodes CTSSFGTGVYEQYF.

The V call is TRBV7-7, the J call TRBJ2-7; 7 positions agree with TRBD2. The CDR3 loop spans 13 amino acids. Germline lookup yields CDR1 SSHAT and CDR2 FNYEAQ (reference sequence). V trimming: 4 bases; J trimming: 5 bases; junction bases outside the gene matches: 5. The CDR3: CASSWTSSDEQYF. In DNA, the CDR3 is TGTGCCAGCAGCTGGACTAGTTCCGACGAGCAGTACTTC.

This clonotype occurred many times. The rearrangement links TRBV6-5 to TRBJ2-1; 8 bases align to TRBD2. V lost 6 bases, J lost 6 bases, and 7 bases stayed unmatched. This CDR3 has 14 amino acids. CDR1 MNHEY and CDR2 SVGAGI come from the germline V gene. CDR3 DNA sequence: TGTGCCAGCAGCCCCCACGGGAGGGCCAATGAGCAGTTCTTC. Translated: CASSPHGRANEQFF.

This clonotype showed up just a few times. V is TRBV28 and J is TRBJ2-1; D perhaps matches TRBD2 (5 bases). Trimming left V 0 bases short and J 7 bases short, with 10 bases between. Per germline, CDR1 MDHEN and CDR2 SYDVKM. This CDR3 has 14 amino acids. CDR3 nucleotides: TGTGCCAGCAGTTTATGGGAGGCCCGTAATGAGCAGTTCTTC. Encoded protein: CASSLWEARNEQFF.

About this clonotype: This may be a read error, as it is one base from a much larger clone. J is TRBJ1-1 and V is TRBV4-3, with D hard to call. Germline lookup yields CDR1 LGHNA and CDR2 YSLEER. The germline V and J ends were trimmed by 0 bases and 2 bases, with 13 bases remaining between them. The length of the CDR3 is 16 residues. The CDR3 nucleotides read TGCGCCAGCAGCCAAGATGCCCGGGGTCTTAACACTGAAGCTTTCTTT. Its translation is CASSQDARGLNTEAFF.

The chain's CDR3 is CASTSGIDYTEAFF. CDR3 bases: TGTGCCAGTACTTCCGGGATAGACTACACTGAAGCTTTCTTT. The genes are TRBV19 and TRBJ1-1; D gene uncertain. V was clipped by 7 bases and J by 3 bases, with 15 bases between them. Germline V gene lookup returns CDR1 LNHDA and CDR2 SQIVND (reference sequence). The CDR3 is 14 residues long.

This clonotype has a count of ten or more. The CDR3 region is CASSDTGGQTDTQYF. CDR3 sequence (DNA): TGTGCCAGCAGCGACACAGGGGGGCAAACAGATACGCAGTATTTT. J is TRBJ2-3 and V is TRBV7-3; 8 bases line up with TRBD1. With 5 bases clipped from V and 3 bases from J, the junction kept 7 bases outside the gene matches. This CDR3 spans 15 amino acids. Germline CDR1 is SGHTA and CDR2 is FQGTGA.

The sample holds many counts of this clonotype. The CDR3 nucleotides are TGTGCCAGCAGTTCCAGGGCGGGTGAGCAGTACTTC. As protein: CASSSRAGEQYF. The J gene is TRBJ2-7, the V gene TRBV12-3 or TRBV12-4, with D possibly called TRBD1 or TRBD2 (5 bases each). With 4 bases removed from V and 7 bases from J, the gap between germline ends came to 11 bases. The CDR3 spans 12 residues.

Ten or more counts support this clonotype. This chain uses TRBV4-1 with TRBJ2-1; TRBD2 agrees at 12 bases. The CDR3 consists of 13 residues. The V gene end was trimmed by 4 bases and the J gene end by 9 bases; junction bases not matched to a gene: 1. Germline V gene lookup returns CDR1 MGHRA and CDR2 YSYEKL. This CDR3 reads CASSLTSGGEQFF. The CDR3, as DNA: TGCGCCAGCAGCCTGACTAGCGGGGGTGAGCAGTTCTTC.

Comments on this clonotype: The junction shows a germline mismatch at one end, possibly a read error. This chain joins TRBV27 and TRBJ2-7, with a weak D call TRBD1 (6 bases). The CDR3 has 14 amino acids. The germline gives CDR1 MNHEY, CDR2 SMNVEV (reference sequence). The CDR3: CASSFRGKGYEQCF. CDR3 nucleotide sequence: TGTGCCAGCAGTTTCAGGGGAAAGGGCTACGAGCAGTGCTTC.

This clonotype was counted at least ten times. The chain joins TRBV6-6 to TRBJ2-5; 7 bases match TRBD1. The germline V gene has CDR1 MNHNY and CDR2 SVGAGI (reference sequence). The CDR3 is made up of 15 amino acids. With V trimmed by 7 bases and J by 1 base, 9 bases remained unmatched. CDR3 in DNA: TGTGCCAGCATTAAGGGGGCACTCCCCCAAGAGACCCAGTACTTC. Amino acid sequence: CASIKGALPQETQYF.

This clonotype was seen at least ten times. CDR3 sequence (DNA): TGTGCCACCAGTGATTTGCCTTGGACAGGCGATAACACCGGGGAGCTGTTTTTT. Translated, it gives CATSDLPWTGDNTGELFF. The chain couples TRBV24-1 to TRBJ2-2; TRBD1 matches 7 bases. The CDR3 has 18 amino acids. The V gene's germline CDR1 is KGHDR and CDR2 SFDVKD. V lost 0 bases to trimming and J lost 2 bases; unmatched junction nucleotides: 8.

This clonotype appeared a few times. The rearrangement joins TRBV4-3 to TRBJ1-4; 8 bases agree with TRBD1. Germline assignment: CDR1 LGHNA and CDR2 YSLEER. The CDR3 totals 15 residues. Trimming removed 5 bases from V and 5 bases from J; junction bases left unmatched: 7. In nucleotides, the CDR3 is TGCGCCAGCAGCTCAGACAGGGGAGGGAATGAAAAACTGTTTTTT. Its protein is CASSSDRGGNEKLFF.

Note on this clonotype: A junction end diverges from the germline sequence, so it may reflect a read error. V gene TRBV12-5 combines with J gene TRBJ1-4, with TRBD1 as a possible D gene (5 bases). The germline V gene has CDR1 LGHNT and CDR2 FRNRAP. The CDR3 sequence is 15 residues long. DNA of the CDR3: TGTGCTAGTGGCGGGGGTTTCGCAGCTAATGAAAAACAGTTTTTT. Translation: CASGGGFAANEKQFF.

Concerning this clonotype itself: A much more abundant neighbour one base away suggests this may be a read error. V is TRBV27 and J is TRBJ2-7; D is ambiguous. This CDR3 contains 14 residues. Germline CDR1 MNHEY, CDR2 SMNVEV (reference sequence). CDR3 sequence reads: CANSPHSAGTEQYF. CDR3 DNA sequence: TGTGCCAACAGTCCCCACTCGGCAGGCACGGAGCAGTACTTC.

Concerning this clonotype itself: It may be a read error: a sequence one base away is much more abundant. The chain joins TRBV15 to TRBJ1-6, with D tentatively TRBD1 (5 bases). V was shortened by 7 bases and J by 11 bases, with 15 bases between the two germline ends. The V gene's germline CDR1 is LNHNV and CDR2 YYDKDF (reference sequence). The CDR3 spans 13 residues. CDR3 coding DNA: TGTGCCACCATCCCGACAGATCAGACACCCCTCCACTTT. It encodes CATIPTDQTPLHF.

Comment on this clonotype: A single base separates this from a much larger clone, so it may be a read error. V and J are TRBV11-2 and TRBJ1-3; D is uncertain. The CDR3 runs 13 residues. Germline CDR1 is SGHAT and CDR2 is FQNNGV. The CDR3 loop reads CASSHDSGNTINF. CDR3 in DNA: TGTGCCAGCAGCCACGACTCTGGAAACACCATAAATTTT.

This clonotype was counted at least ten times. The J gene is TRBJ2-7, the V gene TRBV7-9, with D unresolved. The CDR3 consists of 13 residues. With 7 bases removed from V and 0 bases from J, the gap between germline ends came to 10 bases. Germline V gives CDR1 SEHNR, CDR2 FQNEAQ (reference sequence). The CDR3 spells CASTEYGSYEQYF. CDR3 DNA: TGTGCCAGCACCGAGTACGGCTCCTACGAGCAGTACTTC.

This clonotype has just a few counts. This chain joins TRBV15 and TRBJ2-1; no reliable D call. Germline-derived CDR1 and CDR2 are LNHNV and YYDKDF (reference sequence). V was cut by 0 bases and J by 4 bases, with 10 bases left in between. CDR3 length equals 15 residues. The CDR3, as DNA: TGTGCCACCAGCAGAGATCCCAAGCTGTACAATGAGCAGTTCTTC. Translating it yields CATSRDPKLYNEQFF.

Worth noting for this clonotype: A read error may produce the germline difference seen at one junction end. The chain employs TRBV7-2 and TRBJ2-7; D remains ambiguous. The CDR3 totals 14 residues. Germline V gives CDR1 SGHTA, CDR2 FQGNSA. The CDR3 coding sequence is TGTGCTAGCAGTTTCATGGGAAGGGCCTACGAGCAGTACTTC. It is translated as CASSFMGRAYEQYF.

J is TRBJ1-4 and V is TRBV12-3 or TRBV12-4; 7 bases match TRBD1. The CDR3 contains 14 residues. Trimming cost V 5 bases and J 14 bases; bases outside gene matches: 14. The CDR3 protein is CASSPPGQWFSLFF. In DNA, the CDR3 is TGTGCCAGCAGTCCCCCGGGACAGTGGTTTAGTCTGTTTTTT.

V is TRBV28 and J is TRBJ2-5, with TRBD2 matching over 7 bases. CDR1 and CDR2 (germline): MDHEN, SYDVKM. There are 15 residues in the CDR3. Unmatched junction bases numbered 12, after V lost 3 bases and J lost 8 bases. This chain's CDR3 is CASSFLLAAQATQYF. CDR3 coding DNA: TGTGCCAGCAGTTTCCTTCTAGCGGCCCAAGCAACCCAGTACTTC.

There are many counts of this clonotype. This sequence joins TRBV7-2 and TRBJ2-7, with D possibly being TRBD1 or TRBD2 (6 bases each). The CDR3 totals 16 residues. Deletions cut 1 base from V and 5 bases from J, with 18 bases between. Germline V gives CDR1 SGHTA, CDR2 FQGNSA. The CDR3 loop reads CASSLDWVEGGNEQYF. DNA of the CDR3: TGTGCCAGCAGCTTAGATTGGGTCGAAGGGGGGAACGAGCAGTACTTC.

Ten or more counts support this clonotype. V gene TRBV30 combines with J gene TRBJ2-3; 9 positions agree with TRBD2. Trimming removed 2 bases from V and 4 bases from J; junction bases left unmatched: 7. Per the germline V gene, CDR1 is GTSNPN and CDR2 is SVGIG (reference sequence). The CDR3 loop spans 15 amino acids. CDR3 sequence: CAWSLLAGVSDTQYF. In DNA, the CDR3 is TGTGCCTGGAGTCTCTTAGCGGGAGTCTCAGATACGCAGTATTTT.